This is a list of T cell receptor beta chains from one sample in a study of blood T cell repertoires in COVID-19. Libraries were prepared by immunoSEQ multiplex PCR; TCRdb keeps only in-frame clonotypes and omits some of them. Found here are 100,000 or so clones, 70% to 90% of them singletons; the top ten hold roughly 2.6%. Sequencing was performed on PBMCs or T cells enriched from blood (not recorded which). The receptors originated from a woman aged 45 to 65 who had recovered from COVID-19. The CDR3 runs from the conserved cysteine through the conserved F or W. D genes are given only for firm matches. Rows give clone size only sometimes, using once, few, many, or a class for an expanded clone.

clone size,J gene,V gene,D gene,CDR3 DNA,CDR3 protein
once,TRBJ2-7,TRBV3-1/TRBV3-2,.,TGTGCCAGCAGCCGAAAAAACGACATATCCTACGAGCAGTACTTC,CASSRKNDISYEQYF
.,TRBJ1-4,TRBV9,.,TGTGCCAGCGCCCCCCAGGGGCGGGCAACTAATGAAAAACTGTTTTTT,CASAPQGRATNEKLFF
few,TRBJ1-2,TRBV6-5,.,TGTGCCGTTTACACAGGGTCAGGCGATGGCTACACCTTC,CAVYTGSGDGYTF
.,TRBJ1-5,TRBV2,.,TGTGCCAGCAGTAGAACATCTAGCAATCAGCCCCAGCATTTT,CASSRTSSNQPQHF
.,TRBJ1-1,TRBV19,.,TGTGCCAGTAGGTCCCTGGCGGGGAGAAACACTGAAGCTTTCTTT,CASRSLAGRNTEAFF
.,TRBJ1-6,TRBV2,.,TGTGCCAGCAGGAGGGAACTGCTTAATTCACCCCTCCACTTT,CASRRELLNSPLHF
.,TRBJ2-7,TRBV7-9,TRBD1,TGTGCCAGCAGCTTAAACAGGGGGCCACTATTTATAGAGCAGTACTTC,CASSLNRGPLFIEQYF
.,TRBJ1-5,TRBV9,.,TGTGCCAGCAGTACAGGGATAGGACAGCCCCAGCATTTT,CASSTGIGQPQHF
.,TRBJ2-4,TRBV28,TRBD1,TGTGCCAGCAGTTCGACCGGGACAGAAGCCAAAAACATTCAGTACTTC,CASSSTGTEAKNIQYF
.,TRBJ1-5,TRBV6-1,TRBD1,TGTGCCAGCAGTGAAGGGGGACAGCGGATAAATCAGCCCCAGCATTTT,CASSEGGQRINQPQHF
.,TRBJ1-1,TRBV2,TRBD1,TGTGCCAGCAGAGGAACTGGGACAGGGGGAAACACTGAAGCTTTCTTT,CASRGTGTGGNTEAFF
.,TRBJ1-1,TRBV12-3/TRBV12-4,.,TGTGCCAGCAGTGCGCCCGGGAGGCCTGAAGCTTTCTTT,CASSAPGRPEAFF
.,TRBJ2-1,TRBV25-1,.,TGTGCCAGCTCCCCCCAGGGCCTAGGGTACAATGAGCAGTTCTTC,CASSPQGLGYNEQFF
few,TRBJ1-5,TRBV28,.,TGTGCCAGCAGTATTCTTCGGACAGATCAGCCCCAGCATTTT,CASSILRTDQPQHF
.,TRBJ2-4,TRBV7-9,.,TGTGCCAGCAGCTCAACAGGGAATAAAAACATTCAGTACTTC,CASSSTGNKNIQYF
.,TRBJ1-4,TRBV11-2,TRBD1,TGTGCCAGCAGCCCTCACACCTGGACAGGAGATGAAAAACTGTTTTTT,CASSPHTWTGDEKLFF
.,TRBJ1-5,TRBV7-2,TRBD1,TGTGCCAGCAGCTTAAGAGGGGGCGGCAATCAGCCCCAGCATTTT,CASSLRGGGNQPQHF
.,TRBJ2-5,TRBV5-4,TRBD2,TGTGCCAGCGGGCTAGCGGGAGGGCCGGTTGGGCACGAGACCCAGTACTTC,CASGLAGGPVGHETQYF
.,TRBJ2-1,TRBV5-4,TRBD2,TGTGCCAGCACCGACTTCGGACTAGCGGTCTACAATGAGCAGTTCTTC,CASTDFGLAVYNEQFF
.,TRBJ2-7,TRBV14,.,TGTGCCAGCAGCCAAGGGCCTTACGAGCAGTACTTC,CASSQGPYEQYF
.,TRBJ2-7,TRBV29-1,TRBD2,TGCAGCGTAGAAGGACTAGCGGGGTCCTACGAGCAGTACTTC,CSVEGLAGSYEQYF
.,TRBJ2-1,TRBV11-3,TRBD2,TGTGCCAGCAGCTTAACGCGACTAGCGGGAGAACTCTACAATGAGCAGTTCTTC,CASSLTRLAGELYNEQFF
.,TRBJ2-7,TRBV5-4,TRBD1,TGTGCCAGCAGCTTGGGAGGGACAGGGGTGCCCTACGAGCAGTACTTC,CASSLGGTGVPYEQYF
.,TRBJ1-1,TRBV19,TRBD1,TGTGCCAGTAGTTTGGGACAGGGCCTGATAAGGGACACTGAAGCTTTCTTT,CASSLGQGLIRDTEAFF